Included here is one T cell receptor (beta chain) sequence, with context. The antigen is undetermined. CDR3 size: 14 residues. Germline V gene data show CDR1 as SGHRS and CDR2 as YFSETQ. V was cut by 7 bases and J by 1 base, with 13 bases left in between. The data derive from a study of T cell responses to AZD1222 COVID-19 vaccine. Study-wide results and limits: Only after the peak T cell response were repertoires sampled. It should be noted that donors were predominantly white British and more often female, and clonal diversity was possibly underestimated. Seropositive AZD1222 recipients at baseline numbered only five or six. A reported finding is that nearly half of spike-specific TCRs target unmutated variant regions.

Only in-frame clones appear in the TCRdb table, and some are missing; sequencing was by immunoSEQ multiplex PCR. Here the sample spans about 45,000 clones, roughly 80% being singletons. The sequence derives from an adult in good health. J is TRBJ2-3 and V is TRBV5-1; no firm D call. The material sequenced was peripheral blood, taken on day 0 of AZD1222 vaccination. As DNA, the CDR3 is TGCGCCAGCCGAAAGGGTGACGGCACAGATACGCAGTATTTT. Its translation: CASRKGDGTDTQYF.